A selection of T cell receptor beta chains follows, all from one sample in a study of identical twins. TCRdb re-derived calls from the 5' RACE reads in MiXCR, one entry per CDR3 protein. This sample has approximately 350,000 distinct CDR3 sequences, with 9% to 15% found just once. This sample was also put to use in a study of yellow fever vaccine responses in identical twins.

Sample: CD8+ T cells sorted from blood. The receptors derive from a woman under 30 in good health. CDR3s include the opening cysteine and the closing phenylalanine or tryptophan.

v_call	cdr3_length	j_call	cdr3_aa
TRBV20-1	10	TRBJ2-5	CSGFQETQYF
TRBV6-1	18	TRBJ2-2	CASSEWGIAGVNTGELFF
TRBV6-2/TRBV6-3	15	TRBJ2-3	CASSATEISTDTQYF
TRBV2	13	TRBJ2-3	CASSDDFTDTQYF
TRBV4-1	15	TRBJ2-7	CASSQEPGASYEQYF
TRBV9	18	TRBJ2-2	CASSVGYTGFGGTGELFF
TRBV7-8	15	TRBJ2-7	CASSKRGLLAYEQYF
TRBV21-1	15	TRBJ2-5	CASSKGTAVQETQYF
TRBV6-1	15	TRBJ2-1	CATIQASGSYNEQFF
TRBV4-2	15	TRBJ2-5	CASSQDMGDQETQYF
TRBV7-6	16	TRBJ2-1	CASSLMVGGPTNEQFF
TRBV29-1	16	TRBJ2-2	CSAPEGEGPNTGELFF
TRBV12-3/TRBV12-4	16	TRBJ2-1	CASSLTGTSGIHEQFF
TRBV6-4	13	TRBJ1-6	CASSDYRGQPLHF
TRBV7-9	14	TRBJ2-1	CASSPTSANNEQFF
TRBV7-8	17	TRBJ2-3	CASSSTHIDRGTDTQYF
TRBV5-1	15	TRBJ2-3	CASSLEGSSGDTQYF
TRBV10-3	14	TRBJ2-7	CAISEGTSGYEQYF
TRBV27	13	TRBJ2-3	CASSGDLADTQYF
TRBV20-1	14	TRBJ2-7	CSAWRGEGTYEQYF
TRBV7-9	15	TRBJ2-4	CASSPDRGGKNIQYF
TRBV20-1	14	TRBJ1-4	CSAQSRGGNEKLFF
TRBV11-1	18	TRBJ1-1	CASSSLLRGPALNTEAFF
TRBV11-2	13	TRBJ2-1	CASSRTSVRAQFF
TRBV7-8	15	TRBJ1-5	CASSLGGHRRQPQHF
TRBV12-3/TRBV12-4	15	TRBJ2-5	CASSPTGTGKETQYF